This passage covers 9 T cell receptor beta chains from one sample sequenced in a study of T cells in localized non-small cell lung cancer. The data were produced by immunoSEQ multiplex PCR, yet TCRdb's version contains in-frame clones alone and is incomplete. Here the sample spans roughly 1,500 clones, roughly a quarter being singletons. Material: normal lung tissue next to the tumor, obtained before any cancer treatment. Receptors were obtained from a man aged 40 to 75 with stage II squamous cell lung carcinoma.

Within the sample, this clone is medium-sized. This chain's CDR3 is CASSQWDRARETQYF. The DNA of the CDR3 is TGTGCCAGCAGCCAGTGGGACAGGGCGAGGGAGACCCAGTACTTC. The chain carries TRBV9 and TRBJ2-5; 9 bases line up with TRBD1. V lost 4 bases and J lost 5; bases outside the gene matches: 9. The CDR3 runs 15 residues. Per germline, CDR1 SGDLS and CDR2 YYNGEE.

Here the CDR3 reads CASLGTGGINEQFF. CDR3 sequence (DNA): TGTGCCAGCTTGGGAACGGGAGGCATCAATGAGCAGTTCTTC. The rearrangement joins TRBV6-8 to TRBJ2-1; TRBD2 aligns across 7 bases. With V trimmed by 8 bases and J by 6 bases, 10 bases remained unmatched. Germline V gene data show CDR1 as MNHGY and CDR2 as SAAAGT. The CDR3 runs to 14 residues.

This clone was picked up a small number of times. V gene TRBV6-8 combines with J gene TRBJ2-3; 11 positions match TRBD1. V dropped 5 bases and J dropped 6; count of bases not matched to a gene: 10. Germline CDR1 MNHGY, CDR2 SAAAGT. The CDR3 sequence is 16 residues long. DNA of the CDR3: TGTGCCAGCAGTCTCATCCCGGGACAGGGGGGCGATACGCAGTATTTT. Protein product: CASSLIPGQGGDTQYF.

This clone was seen more than once but under ten times. The V call is TRBV6-7, the J call TRBJ2-7; 7 bases are a match to TRBD1. TRBV6-7 is an ORF, and what it does is uncertain. Losses at the gene ends were 5 bases for V and 4 bases for J; bases not matched to a gene: 11. The CDR3 loop spans 15 amino acids. CDR3: CASSTPATGSYEQYF. Written as DNA, the CDR3 is TGTGCCAGCAGTACCCCCGCGACAGGGTCTTACGAGCAGTACTTC.

V and J are TRBV18 and TRBJ2-5; the D is unclear. Germline-derived CDR1 and CDR2 are KGHSH and LQKENI. Trimming cost V 3 bases and J 2 bases, with 7 bases left between them. CDR3 size: 13 residues. This CDR3 reads CASSPRVQETQYF. Written as DNA, the CDR3 is TGTGCCAGCTCACCTAGGGTTCAAGAGACCCAGTACTTC.

This clone is labeled as large. The chain carries TRBV30 and TRBJ2-5; D might be TRBD1 or TRBD2, each matching 6 bases. V lost 2 bases, J lost 2 bases, and 12 bases lay in between. Looked up from germline, CDR1 is GTSNPN and CDR2 is SVGIG (reference sequence). The CDR3 length is 14 residues. CDR3 loop: CAWSKGGVQETQYF. CDR3 nucleotide sequence: TGTGCCTGGAGTAAGGGGGGAGTACAAGAGACCCAGTACTTC.

This clone has only a few counts. CDR3 residues: CASRPAYDTVDQPQHF. The CDR3 DNA sequence: TGTGCAAGTCGCCCTGCTTACGACACGGTCGATCAGCCCCAGCATTTT. The rearrangement joins TRBV12-2 to TRBJ1-5; the table assigns TRBD1, which was not confirmed against the DNA. TRBV12-2 is listed as a pseudogene. The CDR3 has 16 residues.

The chain joins TRBV1 to TRBJ2-3; the listed D gene, TRBD2, was not tested against the DNA. TRBV1 is given as a pseudogene. This CDR3 contains 17 residues. The CDR3 here is CASSQDWTSGGTDTQYF. CDR3 bases: TGCGCCAGCAGCCAAGACTGGACTAGCGGGGGCACAGATACGCAGTATTTT.

V and J are TRBV7-6 and TRBJ2-1, with TRBD2 identical over 7 bases. CDR1 and CDR2 (germline): SGHVS, FNYEAQ. CDR3 length equals 16 residues. V shed 5 bases, J shed 0 bases, and the junction held 7 bases outside the gene matches. CDR3 amino acids: CASSGVSGGSYNEQFF. CDR3 bases: TGTGCCAGCAGCGGGGTTTCGGGAGGCTCCTACAATGAGCAGTTCTTC.